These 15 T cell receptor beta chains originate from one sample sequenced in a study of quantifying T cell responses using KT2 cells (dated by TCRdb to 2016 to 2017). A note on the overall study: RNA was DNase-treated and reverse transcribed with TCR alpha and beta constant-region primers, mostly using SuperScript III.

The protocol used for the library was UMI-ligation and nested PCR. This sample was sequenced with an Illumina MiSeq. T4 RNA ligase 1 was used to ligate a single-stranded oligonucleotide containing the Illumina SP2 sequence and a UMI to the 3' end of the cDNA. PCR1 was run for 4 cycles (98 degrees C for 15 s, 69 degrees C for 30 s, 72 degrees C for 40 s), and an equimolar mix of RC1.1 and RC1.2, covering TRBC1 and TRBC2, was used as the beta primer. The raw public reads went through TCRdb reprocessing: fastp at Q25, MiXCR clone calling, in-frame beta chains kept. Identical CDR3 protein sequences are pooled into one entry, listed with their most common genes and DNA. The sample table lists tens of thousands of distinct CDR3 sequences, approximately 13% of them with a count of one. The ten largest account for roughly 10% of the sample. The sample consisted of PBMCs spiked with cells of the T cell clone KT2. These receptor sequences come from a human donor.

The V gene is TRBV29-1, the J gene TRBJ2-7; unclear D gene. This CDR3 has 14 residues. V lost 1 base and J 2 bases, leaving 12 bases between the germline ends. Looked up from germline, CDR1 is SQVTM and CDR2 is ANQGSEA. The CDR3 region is CSVEGVDGTYEQYF. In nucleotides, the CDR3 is TGCAGCGTTGAAGGGGTGGACGGTACCTACGAGCAGTACTTC.

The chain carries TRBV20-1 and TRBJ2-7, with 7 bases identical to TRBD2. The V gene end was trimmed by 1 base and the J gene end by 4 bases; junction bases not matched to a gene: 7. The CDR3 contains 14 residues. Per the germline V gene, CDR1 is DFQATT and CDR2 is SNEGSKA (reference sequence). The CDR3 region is CSARGRERVYEQYF. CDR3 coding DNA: TGCAGTGCTAGAGGGCGGGAGAGGGTTTACGAGCAGTACTTC.

Written as DNA, the CDR3 is TGTGCCAGCAGGGGTCCAGGGATCCTCCAAGGCAGTAAGTTCTTC. Protein product: CASRGPGILQGSKFF. This rearrangement joins TRBV7-2 to TRBJ2-1; TRBD1 might be the D (5 bases). The germline V gene encodes CDR1 SGHTA and CDR2 FQGNSA. Trimming pared 6 bases from V and 14 bases from J, leaving 26 bases between. This CDR3 is built from 15 residues.

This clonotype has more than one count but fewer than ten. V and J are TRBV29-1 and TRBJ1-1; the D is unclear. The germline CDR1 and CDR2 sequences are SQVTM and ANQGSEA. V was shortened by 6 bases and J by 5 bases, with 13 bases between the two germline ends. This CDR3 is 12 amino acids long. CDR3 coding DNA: TGCAGCGTAGCAGACACCACGACTGAAGCTTTCTTT. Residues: CSVADTTTEAFF.

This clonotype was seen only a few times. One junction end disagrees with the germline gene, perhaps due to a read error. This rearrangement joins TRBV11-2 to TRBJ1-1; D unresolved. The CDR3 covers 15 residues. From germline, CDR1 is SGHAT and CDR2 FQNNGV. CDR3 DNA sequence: TGTGCCAGCAGCCTAGATCGTGGTAGGGTCCCTGAAGCTTTCTTT. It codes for CASSLDRGRVPEAFF. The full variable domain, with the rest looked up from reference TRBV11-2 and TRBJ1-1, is EAGVAQSPRYKIIEKRQSVAFWCNPISGHATLYWYQQILGQGPKLLIQFQNNGVVDDSQLPKDRFSAERLKGVDSTLKIQPAKLEDSAVYLCASSLDRGRVPEAFFGQGTRLTVV.

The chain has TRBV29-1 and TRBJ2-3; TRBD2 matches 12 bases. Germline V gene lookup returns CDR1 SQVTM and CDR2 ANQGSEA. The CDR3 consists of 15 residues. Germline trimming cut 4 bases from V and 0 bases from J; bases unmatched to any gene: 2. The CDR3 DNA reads TGCAGCGTTGGACTAGCGGGGGCCAGCACAGATACGCAGTATTTT. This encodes CSVGLAGASTDTQYF.

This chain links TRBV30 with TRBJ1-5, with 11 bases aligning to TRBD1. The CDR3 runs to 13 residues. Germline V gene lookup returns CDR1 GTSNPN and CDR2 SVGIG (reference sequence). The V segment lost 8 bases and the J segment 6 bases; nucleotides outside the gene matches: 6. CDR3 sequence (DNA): TGTGCCCTGGACAGGGGGCAAAGTCAGCCCCAGCATTTT. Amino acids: CALDRGQSQPQHF. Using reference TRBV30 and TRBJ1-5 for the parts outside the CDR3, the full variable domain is SQTIHQWPATLVQPVGSPLSLECTVEGTSNPNLYWYRQAAGRGLQLLFYSVGIGQISSEVPQNLSASRPQDRQFILSSKKLLLSDSGFYLCALDRGQSQPQHFGDGTRLSIL.

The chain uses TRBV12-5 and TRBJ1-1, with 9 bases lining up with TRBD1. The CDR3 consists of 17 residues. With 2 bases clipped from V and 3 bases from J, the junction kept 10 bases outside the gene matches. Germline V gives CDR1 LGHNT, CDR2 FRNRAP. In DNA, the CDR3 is TGTGCTAGTGGTTTGACGAGGACAGGGGAATTGTACACTGAAGCTTTCTTT. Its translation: CASGLTRTGELYTEAFF.

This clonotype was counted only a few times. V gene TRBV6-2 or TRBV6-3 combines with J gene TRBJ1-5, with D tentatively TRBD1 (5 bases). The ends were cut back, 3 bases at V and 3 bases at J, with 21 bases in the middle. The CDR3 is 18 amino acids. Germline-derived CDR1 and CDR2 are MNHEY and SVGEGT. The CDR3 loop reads CASSYAGSRRASNQPQHF. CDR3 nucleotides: TGTGCCAGCAGTTATGCAGGGTCCAGACGGGCTTCCAATCAGCCCCAGCATTTT.

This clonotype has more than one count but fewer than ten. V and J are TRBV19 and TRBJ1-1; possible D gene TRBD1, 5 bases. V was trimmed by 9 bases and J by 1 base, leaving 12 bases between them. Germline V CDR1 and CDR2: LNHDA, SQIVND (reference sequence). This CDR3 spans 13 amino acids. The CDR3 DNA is TGTGCCAGCCAGGTGGGGGGGAACACTGAAGCTTTCTTT. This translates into CASQVGGNTEAFF.

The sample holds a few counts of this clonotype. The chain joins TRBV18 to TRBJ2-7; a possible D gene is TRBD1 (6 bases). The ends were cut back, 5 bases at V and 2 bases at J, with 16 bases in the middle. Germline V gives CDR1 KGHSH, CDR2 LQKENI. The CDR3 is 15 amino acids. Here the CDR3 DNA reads TGTGCCAGCTCAACTACAGGGAGACTGACCTACGAGCAGTACTTC. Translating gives CASSTTGRLTYEQYF.

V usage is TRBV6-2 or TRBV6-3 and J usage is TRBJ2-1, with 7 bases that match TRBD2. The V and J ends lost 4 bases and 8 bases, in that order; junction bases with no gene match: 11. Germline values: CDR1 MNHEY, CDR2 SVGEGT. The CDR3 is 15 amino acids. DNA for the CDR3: TGTGCCAGCAGTTTGCGAGCAGCGGGAAAGGATGAGCAGTTCTTC. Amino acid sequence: CASSLRAAGKDEQFF.

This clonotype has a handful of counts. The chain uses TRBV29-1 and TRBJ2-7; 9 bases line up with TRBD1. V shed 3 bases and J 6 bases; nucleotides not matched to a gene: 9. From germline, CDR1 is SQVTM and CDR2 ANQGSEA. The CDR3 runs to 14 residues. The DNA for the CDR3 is TGCAGCGTTGAGGGGCCGGGACAGGGAGGCGAGCAGTACTTC. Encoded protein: CSVEGPGQGGEQYF.

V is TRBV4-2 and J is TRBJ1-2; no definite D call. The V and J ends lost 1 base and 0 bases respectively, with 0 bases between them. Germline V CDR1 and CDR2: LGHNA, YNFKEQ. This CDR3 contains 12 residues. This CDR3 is CASSQANYGYTF. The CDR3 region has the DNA TGTGCCAGCAGCCAAGCTAACTATGGCTACACCTTC.

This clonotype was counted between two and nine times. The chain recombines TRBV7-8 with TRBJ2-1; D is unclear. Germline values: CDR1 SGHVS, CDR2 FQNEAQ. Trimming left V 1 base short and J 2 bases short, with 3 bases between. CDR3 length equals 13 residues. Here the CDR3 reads CASSLVTYNEQFF. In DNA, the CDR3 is TGTGCCAGCAGCTTAGTTACCTACAATGAGCAGTTCTTC.